This T cell receptor (beta chain) appears in the sequencing data of a study of cytomegalovirus exposure and HLA in healthy donors. General study findings and limits: DRB1 showed the most TCR associations and HLA-C the fewest in a later analysis, as rates varied by HLA locus.

The PCR ran on 60 Vbeta and 13 Jbeta primers. TCRdb's copy holds only in-frame clones and misses some; the assay was immunoSEQ multiplex PCR. The repertoire holds roughly 170,000 clones, with 60% to 85% as singletons. A note on this clone: The antigen remains unidentified.

This CDR3 comprises 15 residues. CDR1 and CDR2 (germline): SGHAT, FQNNGV. Between the trimmed V and J ends, which lost 5 bases and 2 bases, there was a span of 15 bases. The sample comprised PBMCs. The receptor was derived from a female donor in good health and CMV-seronegative. The chain combines TRBV11-2 with TRBJ1-1, with a weak D call TRBD1 (6 bases). This CDR3 reads CASSPGTLGNTEAFF. The CDR3 coding sequence is TGTGCCAGCAGCCCGGGGACACTGGGAAACACTGAAGCTTTCTTT.